The TCR beta chain described here comes from a study of cytomegalovirus exposure and HLA in healthy donors. The germline V and J ends were trimmed by 3 bases and 7 bases, with 7 bases remaining between them. Germline-derived CDR1 and CDR2 are MNHEY and SMNVEV (reference sequence). CDR3 length: 12 amino acids. With respect to this clone: Other DNA sequences in this specimen translate into the identical CDR3.

The PCR contained 60 Vbeta and 13 Jbeta primers. This table comes from immunoSEQ multiplex PCR, and its TCRdb copy is limited to in-frame clones, with some not included. Of about 140,000 clones listed, about 85% are singletons. V usage is TRBV27 and J usage is TRBJ2-1, with D tentatively TRBD2 (5 bases). The sequenced material came from PBMCs. The clonotype was recovered from a female donor in good health and CMV-seronegative. The CDR3, as DNA: TGTGCCAGCAGTTTCCGCGGGAATGAGCAGTTCTTC. This codes for CASSFRGNEQFF.